The present TCR beta chain was sequenced within a study of T cell responses to AZD1222 COVID-19 vaccine. Whole-study findings and limits: Spike-specific TCR breadth and depth were elevated following two AZD1222 doses.

V lost 4 bases and J lost 6, with 12 bases in between. CDR3 size: 13 residues. Looked up from germline, CDR1 is MDHEN and CDR2 is SYDVKM. Assay: immunoSEQ multiplex PCR; the TCRdb copy retains only in-frame clones and omits some. The table lists around 120,000 clones, roughly 90% of them singletons, with around 15% in the top ten. Concerning this clone: Its antigen remains unidentified.

This material consisted of peripheral blood, taken on day 0 of AZD1222 vaccination. The chain employs TRBV28 and TRBJ1-1; D is uncertain. The receptor comes from an adult in good health. CDR3 region: CASSSFMGSEAFF. In DNA form, the CDR3 reads TGTGCCAGCAGTTCCTTCATGGGATCTGAAGCTTTCTTT.